The 11 T cell receptor beta chains below all came from one sample that was sequenced in a study of OX40 agonist ivuxolimab in advanced cancers. The assay was immunoSEQ multiplex PCR, and TCRdb's table has in-frame clones only and misses some. The data contain roughly 24,000 clones, roughly 89% of them seen just once; the ten biggest clones take up roughly 17%. The starting material was CD4+ or CD8+ T cells sorted from blood, obtained in a trial of the OX40 agonist ivuxolimab. The receptors originated from an adult with an advanced solid tumor such as melanoma, head and neck, liver or kidney cancer.

CDR3 coding DNA: TGTGCCAGCAGCTTCCCCATGCAACTGTTTTTT. Translated, it gives CASSFPMQLFF. The chain uses TRBV11-3 and TRBJ1-4; D unresolved. This CDR3 contains 11 residues. Germline V CDR1 and CDR2: SGHNT, YENEEA. The ends were cut back, 3 bases at V and 12 bases at J, with 8 bases in the middle.

The V call is TRBV9, the J call TRBJ2-1, with 16 bases identical to TRBD2. The CDR3 extends over 19 amino acids. Trimming cost V 3 bases and J 8 bases; bases outside gene matches: 14. The germline CDR1 and CDR2 sequences are SGDLS and YYNGEE. Here the CDR3 reads CASSGGQAGTSGRAHEQFF. The CDR3 bases are TGTGCCAGCAGCGGGGGACAGGCCGGGACTAGCGGGAGGGCCCATGAGCAGTTCTTC.

The V call is TRBV30, the J call TRBJ2-7; tentative D call: TRBD1 (5 bases). V lost 0 bases, J lost 2 bases, and 11 bases lay in between. CDR1 GTSNPN and CDR2 SVGIG come from the germline V gene (reference sequence). The CDR3 extends over 14 amino acids. CDR3 residues: CAWSVWGLPYEQYF. Written as DNA, the CDR3 is TGTGCCTGGAGTGTTTGGGGCCTACCCTACGAGCAGTACTTC.

The J gene is TRBJ1-1, the V gene TRBV11-3; 8 bases match TRBD1. J was trimmed by 1 base and V by 5 bases; bases with no gene match: 3. The CDR3 has 14 amino acids. CDR1 and CDR2 from the germline V gene are SGHNT and YENEEA. Here the CDR3 DNA reads TGTGCCAGCAGCGATGGGACAGGGAACACTGAAGCTTTCTTT. Amino acids: CASSDGTGNTEAFF. The entire variable domain, with the rest obtained from reference TRBV11-3 and TRBJ1-1, is as follows: EAGVVQSPRYKIIEKKQPVAFWCNPISGHNTLYWYLQNLGQGPELLIRYENEEAVDDSQLPKDRFSAERLKGVDSTLKIQPAELGDSAVYLCASSDGTGNTEAFFGQGTRLTVV.

The J gene is TRBJ1-2, the V gene TRBV11-2; no definite D call. Germline V CDR1 and CDR2: SGHAT, FQNNGV. This CDR3 contains 14 residues. The V and J ends lost 5 bases and 8 bases respectively, with 18 bases between them. The CDR3 region is CASSHTPSMRGYTF. DNA for the CDR3: TGTGCCAGCAGCCACACCCCCAGCATGAGAGGCTACACCTTC.

The chain employs TRBV5-8 and TRBJ1-5; 10 bases map to TRBD1. The germline CDR1 and CDR2 sequences are SGHTS and YDEGEE. This CDR3 has 15 residues. V lost 0 bases, J lost 6 bases, and 3 bases stayed unmatched. The CDR3 sequence: CASSLGDRGGQPQHF. The CDR3 nucleotides read TGTGCCAGCAGCTTGGGGGACAGGGGAGGTCAGCCCCAGCATTTT.

The chain recombines TRBV19 with TRBJ2-2; D is undetermined. V was pared by 4 bases and J by 7 bases, with 7 bases between. CDR1 is LNHDA and CDR2 is SQIVND in the germline V gene (reference sequence). CDR3 length: 12 amino acids. The CDR3 region is CASSSQFGELFF. The CDR3 bases are TGTGCCAGTAGTAGCCAATTCGGGGAGCTGTTTTTT.

The chain employs TRBV6-4 and TRBJ2-1; 10 positions agree with TRBD2. The J segment lost 5 bases and the V segment lost 2 bases, leaving 12 bases of the junction unmatched. The CDR3 runs 18 residues. CDR1 and CDR2 (germline): MRHNA, SNTAGT. The CDR3 DNA sequence: TGTGCCAGCAGTGACCCCTTAGTAGCGGGGGGCCTAAACAATGAGCAGTTCTTC. It is translated as CASSDPLVAGGLNNEQFF.

CDR3 DNA: TGTGCCAGTAGTATGAAGGAGACCCAGTACTTC. Protein product: CASSMKETQYF. J is TRBJ2-5 and V is TRBV19, with D uncertain. The V gene's germline CDR1 is LNHDA and CDR2 SQIVND (reference sequence). V lost 3 bases and J 5 bases, leaving 4 bases between the germline ends. The CDR3 is 11 residues long.

The chain couples TRBV28 to TRBJ2-3; TRBD1 or TRBD2 may be the D gene (6 bases each). Trimming removed 5 bases at V and 0 bases at J, with 12 bases between. Looked up from germline, CDR1 is MDHEN and CDR2 is SYDVKM. The CDR3 spans 15 residues. CDR3 nucleotide sequence: TGTGCCAGCAGTGGTGAGGGGGGAAGCACAGATACGCAGTATTTT. The encoded protein is CASSGEGGSTDTQYF.

This chain links TRBV6-6 with TRBJ1-4, with a possible D match to TRBD1 (5 bases). The CDR3 is 16 residues long. Germline V gene lookup returns CDR1 MNHNY and CDR2 SVGAGI (reference sequence). Trimming left V 4 bases short and J 0 bases short, with 12 bases between. CDR3 protein: CASSSGRLSTNEKLFF. Here the CDR3 DNA reads TGTGCCAGCAGTTCGGGACGACTATCAACTAATGAAAAACTGTTTTTT.